The T cell receptor beta chain under discussion was sequenced for a study of cytomegalovirus exposure and HLA in healthy donors listed by TCRdb under 2017. A note on the overall study: The approximately 710 repertoires of the first cohort and the 120 validation repertoires were produced on the same platform, according to a later analysis. Along with the roughly 670-subject first cohort, a separate validation cohort of over a hundred different subjects was used. The study aimed to test whether signatures of past pathogen exposure could be identified by cataloging public T cell receptors. The study combined high-throughput TCR immunosequencing, statistical association of individual TCRs with disease status, and machine learning to predict cytomegalovirus infection status. Study-wide findings and limitations: The classifier was reported to diagnose cytomegalovirus status with high specificity and sensitivity in both the original cohort and the validation cohort. It was suggested by the authors that the approach could potentially be generalized to other disease states and immunological phenotypes. The study gave a list of about 150 TCR beta chains associated with cytomegalovirus. Across donors, most TCR sequences were observed very rarely, whereas some public TCRs were present in many individuals. A few of the identified cytomegalovirus-associated TCR beta chains were confirmed in vitro to be specific for cytomegalovirus antigens. A later analysis found that TCRs clustered in the first cohort also tended to co-occur in the 120 validation repertoires, with about 94% of cluster scores above 0. The validation cohort had no HLA typing available for a later analysis, so co-occurrence within that cohort was assessed over all 120 or so repertoires.

The library was made by the immunoSEQ multiplex PCR assay. The study's processing was this. A statistical classification framework was built to diagnose cytomegalovirus status from the catalog of TCR beta chain sequences. In its TCRdb copy, this immuneACCESS table keeps in-frame sequences only and misses some clones. Where compared with another copy, unresolved V genes explain less than half of these, and the others have no known cause. V, J and clone size were drawn from that table, and D and trimming were deduced from the DNA. In this sample the table shows 250,000 to 350,000 clones, roughly 88% of which occur a single time. The ten largest clones capture around 0.8% of the sample. The donors belonged to the validation cohort of under 150 subjects, which was separate from the approximately 610-subject first cohort. From the germline V gene, CDR1 is SGHDN and CDR2 is FVKESK. Clipping removes 1 base from V and 3 bases from J, with 8 as the unmatched junction base count. The CDR3 sequence holds 16 residues, the cysteine and phenylalanine included. The read is trimmed to its CDR3 DNA, 48 bases read in frame from base 1.

For this clone: Its specific antigen is unknown. Base qualities are not at hand, and no much larger clone is one base apart.

The specimen sequenced was PBMCs. This receptor was identified in a woman aged 18 to 35 in good health and CMV-seronegative. The rearranged segments are TRBV14 and TRBJ2-5, and 7 junction bases match TRBD1. Here the CDR3 is given as CASSQVRQGIEETQYF. The DNA sequence is as follows: TGTGCCAGCAGCCAAGTAAGACAGGGAATCGAAGAGACCCAGTACTTC. Beyond the CDR3, the reference TRBV14 and TRBJ2-5 genes provide the residues; the full variable domain reads: EAGVTQFPSHSVIEKGQTVTLRCDPISGHDNLYWYRRVMGKEIKFLLHFVKESKQDESGMPNNRFLAERTGGTYSTLKVQPAELEDSGVYFCASSQVRQGIEETQYFGPGTRLLVL.